Here is one TCR beta chain with its context. Germline-derived CDR1 and CDR2 are SGHVS and FNYEAQ. V lost 5 bases and J 3 bases, leaving 10 bases between the germline ends. The CDR3 is 13 amino acids. This record comes from a study of blood T cell repertoires in COVID-19. In the study's own analysis: Amplification from reference gene primers served as the basis for estimated nucleated cell counts. Profiling relied on immunoSEQ multiplex PCR, and the TCRdb table lists in-frame clones only, not all of them. Clone size and V and J calls were adopted from that table, with D and trimming inferred from the DNA. The sample yields some 30,000 clones, about 90% seen once.

This receptor was identified in a human donor in a cohort sampled during active COVID-19. The rearrangement uses TRBV7-6 and TRBJ2-5, with D maybe TRBD1 (5 bases). The sequenced sample consisted of peripheral blood. The CDR3 protein is CASSRTSKETQYF. CDR3 in DNA: TGTGCCAGCAGCCGGACATCTAAAGAGACCCAGTACTTC.